These 21 T cell receptor beta chains share one sample of origin, sequenced in a study of T-cell reconstitution after alpha-beta-depleted transplantation in children. For TCRbeta, the library was prepared with unique molecular identifiers. TCRdb called the PCR reads again in MiXCR, with one record for every CDR3 protein. The sample shows hundreds of thousands of distinct CDR3 sequences, roughly an eighth of them seen only once. Sequencing used PBMCs from the stem cell graft donor, obtained from the stem cell graft. The origin of the receptors is a human donor who donated a stem cell graft to a child with combined immunodeficiency.

This clonotype appeared a few times. This chain uses TRBV12-3 or TRBV12-4 with TRBJ2-7; 7 bases map to TRBD1. V lost 2 bases to trimming and J lost 1 base; unmatched junction nucleotides: 5. The CDR3 contains 15 residues. The CDR3 loop is CASSLRAQGSYEQYF. CDR3 nucleotide sequence: TGTGCCAGCAGTTTAAGGGCACAGGGGTCCTACGAGCAGTACTTC.

There are many counts of this clonotype. The chain couples TRBV24-1 to TRBJ2-1; D may be TRBD1 or TRBD2 (5 bases each). The CDR3 extends over 14 amino acids. Trimming removed 4 bases from V and 8 bases from J, with 14 bases in between. CDR1 is KGHDR, CDR2 SFDVKD, per germline. DNA of the CDR3: TGTGCCACCAGTGAGGGACCCGGAAGAGATGAGCAGTTCTTC. It specifies CATSEGPGRDEQFF.

This chain connects TRBV27 to TRBJ2-1; TRBD2 matches at 16 bases. This CDR3 is built from 15 residues. The V gene's germline CDR1 is MNHEY and CDR2 SMNVEV (reference sequence). V trimming: 5 bases; J trimming: 10 bases; junction bases outside the gene matches: 5. The CDR3 nucleotides are TGTGCCAGCAGTCCCGGGACTAGCGGGGGGGTGGAGCAGTTCTTC. Its translation: CASSPGTSGGVEQFF.

The rearrangement joins TRBV11-2 to TRBJ2-1; 7 nucleotides line up with TRBD2. Germline values: CDR1 SGHAT, CDR2 FQNNGV. V shed 6 bases and J 3 bases; nucleotides not matched to a gene: 11. CDR3 length: 16 residues. CDR3 sequence: CASRPTGGLSYNEQFF. In nucleotides, the CDR3 is TGTGCCAGCAGACCAACGGGGGGACTCAGCTACAATGAGCAGTTCTTC. Full variable domain (missing parts from reference TRBV11-2 and TRBJ2-1): EAGVAQSPRYKIIEKRQSVAFWCNPISGHATLYWYQQILGQGPKLLIQFQNNGVVDDSQLPKDRFSAERLKGVDSTLKIQPAKLEDSAVYLCASRPTGGLSYNEQFFGPGTRLTVL.

This clonotype was counted at least ten times. The rearrangement links TRBV7-9 to TRBJ2-1; the D gene could be TRBD1 or TRBD2 (6 bases each). V was clipped by 4 bases and J by 6 bases, with 16 bases between them. Germline CDR1 and CDR2: SEHNR and FQNEAQ (reference sequence). The CDR3 has 15 amino acids. Here the CDR3 reads CASSSSVGGINEQFF. The CDR3 DNA reads as TGTGCCAGCAGCTCGTCCGTCGGGGGCATCAATGAGCAGTTCTTC.

This chain connects TRBV2 to TRBJ2-3, with D perhaps TRBD2 (5 bases). The CDR3 has 14 residues. Per the germline V gene, CDR1 is SNHLY and CDR2 is FYNNEI. Trimming removed 1 base from V and 4 bases from J, with 9 bases in between. CDR3 nucleotides: TGTGCCAGCAGTGAAGACAGAGGGTCAGATACGCAGTATTTT. Translated: CASSEDRGSDTQYF.

Comment on this clonotype: The DNA is omitted, as the CDR3 cannot be located on it reliably, and the CDR3 follows TCRdb's listing. The V gene is TRBV29-1, the J gene TRBJ2-5; the table names TRBD1, a call not compared with the DNA. A total of 13 residues make up the CDR3, ends included. The germline gives CDR1 SQVTM, CDR2 ANQGSEA. CDR3 region: CSVGDGAGETQCF.

The V gene is TRBV10-3, the J gene TRBJ2-6; D is unresolved. Trimming took 1 base from V and 0 from J, leaving 10 bases between them. Germline loops: CDR1 ENHRY, CDR2 SYGVKD. The CDR3 sequence is 17 residues long. The CDR3 sequence is CAISEWFDDSGANVLTF. CDR3 bases: TGTGCCATCAGTGAGTGGTTTGACGACTCTGGGGCCAACGTCCTGACTTTC.

The rearrangement links TRBV4-3 to TRBJ2-3; D possibly corresponds to TRBD2 (5 bases). Trimming removed 1 base from V and 3 bases from J, with 14 bases in between. The CDR3 sequence is 16 residues long. Per the germline V gene, CDR1 is LGHNA and CDR2 is YSLEER. CDR3 DNA sequence: TGCGCCAGCAGCCAAGTCGGTGGGAGAAATACAGATACGCAGTATTTT. It is translated as CASSQVGGRNTDTQYF.

The rearrangement links TRBV15 to TRBJ2-1; TRBD2 matches 9 bases. CDR1 and CDR2 from the germline V gene are LNHNV and YYDKDF (reference sequence). After removal of 2 bases from V and 5 bases from J, the junction contained 7 bases not matched to a gene. This CDR3 spans 16 amino acids. CDR3 sequence: CATSRNSGRGNNEQFF. Written as DNA, the CDR3 is TGTGCCACCAGCAGAAATAGCGGGAGAGGGAACAATGAGCAGTTCTTC.

The V and J genes are TRBV6-1 and TRBJ1-2, with D uncertain. Trimming stripped 6 bases from V and 1 base from J, with 15 bases between. CDR1 is MNHNS and CDR2 is SASEGT in the germline V gene. The CDR3 has 15 amino acids. CDR3 DNA: TGTGCCAGCAGGGGTTTCTCGGCCCATAACTATGGCTACACCTTC. Protein product: CASRGFSAHNYGYTF.

This clonotype was counted many times. V and J are TRBV12-3 or TRBV12-4 and TRBJ1-4; tentatively, D is TRBD1 (5 bases). V lost 2 bases to trimming and J lost 12 bases, with 7 bases between them. The CDR3 has 11 residues. The CDR3 nucleotides are TGTGCCAGCAGTTTACGGGGACAACTGTTTTTT. Amino acid sequence: CASSLRGQLFF.

CDR3 residues: CASSYPGQSYF. In DNA, the CDR3 is TGTGCCAGCAGTTATCCGGGACAGTCTTACTTC. The chain uses TRBV6-6 and TRBJ2-4, with 7 bases matching TRBD1. CDR1 is MNHNY and CDR2 is SVGAGI in the germline V gene (reference sequence). Trimming removed 3 bases from V and 16 bases from J; junction bases left unmatched: 6. The CDR3 covers 11 residues.

The rearrangement uses TRBV24-1 and TRBJ2-5, with D perhaps being TRBD1 or TRBD2 (5 bases each). Germline V gives CDR1 KGHDR, CDR2 SFDVKD. V lost 6 bases, J lost 5 bases, and 6 bases lay in between. This CDR3 region has 11 residues. The CDR3 sequence is CATSWGETQYF. In DNA form, the CDR3 reads TGTGCCACCAGTTGGGGGGAGACCCAGTACTTC.

The chain employs TRBV11-2 and TRBJ2-4; 11 bases fit TRBD2. The V gene end was trimmed by 5 bases and the J gene end by 0 bases; junction bases not matched to a gene: 12. CDR3 length equals 19 residues. From germline, CDR1 is SGHAT and CDR2 FQNNGV. CDR3 in amino acids: CASSAQLAGEGSAKNIQYF. CDR3 nucleotide sequence: TGTGCCAGCAGCGCCCAACTAGCGGGAGAAGGTTCAGCCAAAAACATTCAGTACTTC. Using reference TRBV11-2 and TRBJ2-4 for the parts outside the CDR3, the full variable domain is EAGVAQSPRYKIIEKRQSVAFWCNPISGHATLYWYQQILGQGPKLLIQFQNNGVVDDSQLPKDRFSAERLKGVDSTLKIQPAKLEDSAVYLCASSAQLAGEGSAKNIQYFGAGTRLSVL.

This clonotype has at least ten counts. The chain carries TRBV6-4 and TRBJ1-2, with 10 bases matching TRBD1. The germline V gene encodes CDR1 MRHNA and CDR2 SNTAGT. The CDR3 has 15 amino acids. J gave up 4 bases and V 4 bases, and 6 bases lay outside the gene matches. The CDR3: CASSALTGGVYGYTF. Here the CDR3 DNA reads TGTGCCAGCAGTGCCCTGACAGGGGGCGTCTATGGCTACACCTTC.

This clonotype was detected only a few times. The chain links TRBV24-1 to TRBJ2-7; 9 nucleotides align to TRBD2. The V gene's germline CDR1 is KGHDR and CDR2 SFDVKD. The V segment lost 2 bases and the J segment 3 bases; nucleotides outside the gene matches: 10. The CDR3 sequence is 17 residues long. CDR3 nucleotide sequence: TGTGCCACCAGTGATTCCATAGCGGGAGCGGAAGACTACGAGCAGTACTTC. Translated: CATSDSIAGAEDYEQYF.

This clonotype was counted many times. The V call is TRBV7-9, the J call TRBJ2-2; D unclear. Germline V gives CDR1 SEHNR, CDR2 FQNEAQ (reference sequence). Trimming pared 10 bases from V and 8 bases from J, leaving 5 bases between. This CDR3 comprises 9 residues. The CDR3 nucleotides are TGTGCCACCGGGGGGGAGCTGTTTTTT. Its protein product is CATGGELFF.

This clonotype has a count of ten or more. The chain carries TRBV12-3 or TRBV12-4 and TRBJ2-2, with 9 bases fitting TRBD1. The CDR3 length is 14 residues. Trimming cost V 6 bases and J 6 bases; bases outside gene matches: 5. Here the CDR3 DNA reads TGTGCCAGCAGCCCTCGGGACAGGGCCGGGGAGCTGTTTTTT. Translating gives CASSPRDRAGELFF.

This clonotype was counted many times. The J gene is TRBJ2-2, the V gene TRBV29-1; tentatively, D is TRBD1 (6 bases). Per the germline V gene, CDR1 is SQVTM and CDR2 is ANQGSEA. V was pared by 4 bases and J by 8 bases, with 11 bases between. There are 12 residues in the CDR3. The CDR3 DNA reads TGCAGCGTTGGGCAGGGGACGGGGGAGCTGTTTTTT. Residues: CSVGQGTGELFF.

In its sample, this clonotype was seen many times. The genes are TRBV9 and TRBJ1-2, with 9 bases aligning to TRBD1. V lost 3 bases, J lost 6 bases, and 3 bases stayed unmatched. The CDR3 has 13 amino acids. Per germline, CDR1 SGDLS and CDR2 YYNGEE. The CDR3 region is CASSGDRAHGYTF. The CDR3 DNA is TGTGCCAGCAGCGGGGACAGGGCGCATGGCTACACCTTC.